The next 13 T cell receptor beta chains were all read from a single sample in a study of T cell clonality in common variable immunodeficiency. Repertoires were generated with immunoSEQ multiplex PCR, while TCRdb's copy carries only in-frame clones and drops some. The table records roughly 79,000 clones without singletons, the ten largest covering under 1%. The sample taken for sequencing was peripheral blood mononuclear cells. These receptor sequences come from a person aged 18 to 75 in good health.

This clone was seen at least ten times. Read sequence stops 3 residues before the CDR3 end, and the germline J gene provides the missing end. The J gene is TRBJ2-3, the V gene TRBV7-9, with 11 bases that match TRBD2. The V gene end was trimmed by 3 bases and the J gene end by 4 bases; junction bases not matched to a gene: 0. This CDR3 region has 14 residues. The germline V gene has CDR1 SEHNR and CDR2 FQNEAQ (reference sequence). CDR3 region: CASSFSGRADTQYF. CDR3 bases read: TGTGCCAGCAGCTTTAGCGGGAGGGCAGATACG.

This clone was counted ten times or more. Read data end 3 residues before the CDR3 end; the end is taken from the germline J gene. The chain joins TRBV19 to TRBJ2-3, with D possibly TRBD2 on 6 matching bases. Germline V CDR1 and CDR2: LNHDA, SQIVND (reference sequence). The CDR3 is made up of 15 amino acids. The V end lost 9 bases, the J end lost 2 bases, and 18 bases lay between the germline ends. This CDR3 reads CASLAVGWYTDTQYF. The CDR3 DNA, read in part, is TGTGCCAGCTTAGCGGTGGGATGGTACACAGATACG.

This clone was counted many times. The read stops 3 residues short of the end of the CDR3; the missing end is completed from the germline J gene. The V and J genes are TRBV12-3 or TRBV12-4 and TRBJ2-5; 10 positions match TRBD2. This CDR3 spans 16 amino acids. Trimming removed 3 bases from V and 4 bases from J; junction bases left unmatched: 8. CDR3 DNA (partial): TGTGCCAGCAGTTTTCGTAGCGGGAGGAGGGGAGAGACC. It codes for CASSFRSGRRGET. The CDR3 reads in full as CASSFRSGRRGETQYF.

At least ten counts were recorded for this clone. The read ends 3 residues before the CDR3 terminus; that terminus is restored from the germline J gene. The V call is TRBV15, the J call TRBJ2-1; 13 bases are a match to TRBD2. V lost 4 bases to trimming and J lost 7 bases; unmatched junction nucleotides: 7. Germline V gene data show CDR1 as LNHNV and CDR2 as YYDKDF (reference sequence). This CDR3 region has 16 residues. The CDR3 sequence: CATSIDPGLAGNEQFF. The sequenced CDR3 bases are TGTGCCACCAGCATAGACCCGGGACTAGCGGGAAATGAG.

In this sample, this clone turned up many times. One junction end does not reproduce the germline sequence, and a read error may be involved. The read comes to an end 3 residues before the CDR3 does, leaving the germline J gene to fill in the end. This chain uses TRBV7-9 with TRBJ2-5, with unresolved D. This CDR3 is 11 amino acids long. The germline V gene has CDR1 SEHNR and CDR2 FQNEAQ (reference sequence). CDR3 sequence reads: CASTHQETQYF. Incomplete CDR3 DNA: TGTGCCAGCACCCACCAGGAGACC.

This clone has ten or more counts. The read comes to an end 3 residues before the CDR3 does, leaving the germline J gene to fill in the end. The chain has TRBV9 and TRBJ2-1, with TRBD2 identical over 7 bases. Germline trimming cut 4 bases from V and 6 bases from J; bases unmatched to any gene: 19. Germline V lookup: CDR1 SGDLS, CDR2 YYNGEE. The CDR3 is made up of 18 amino acids. The CDR3 DNA, read in part, is TGTGCCAGCAGCTTACGGGGGGAGGGCGGACCCTCCACCAATGAG. It is translated as CASSLRGEGGPSTNE. The complete CDR3 protein is CASSLRGEGGPSTNEQFF.

This clone showed up many times. With the read ending 3 residues before the CDR3 end, the germline J gene is used to fill in that end. This chain links TRBV7-3 with TRBJ2-3; D not resolved. V gave up 5 bases and J gave up 4 bases, with 16 bases separating them. The length of the CDR3 is 15 residues. Germline lookup yields CDR1 SGHTA and CDR2 FQGTGA. Partial CDR3 DNA: TGTGCCAGCAGCGCCATCGGGTCCGGTTCAGATACG. Its translation is CASSAIGSGSDT. From start to end, the CDR3 is CASSAIGSGSDTQYF.

This clone has ten or more counts. The observed sequence ends 3 residues before the CDR3 terminus, with the missing tail filled in from the germline J gene. The V and J genes are TRBV5-1 and TRBJ2-7; D possibly corresponds to TRBD1 (6 bases). The CDR3 covers 13 residues. The V gene's germline CDR1 is SGHRS and CDR2 YFSETQ. The germline V and J ends were trimmed by 4 bases and 6 bases, with 14 bases remaining between them. CDR3 bases read: TGCGCCAGCAGCACTGATGGGACAACCGAG. Residues: CASSTDGTTE. Given in full, the CDR3 is CASSTDGTTEQYF.

The table lists this clone with many counts. The read terminates 3 residues ahead of where the CDR3 ends, so the germline J gene completes it. This chain links TRBV29-1 with TRBJ2-1; 7 bases match TRBD1. CDR1 is SQVTM, CDR2 ANQGSEA, per germline. The ends lost 8 bases at V and 5 bases at J; junction bases unmatched: 21. The CDR3 runs 17 residues. This chain's CDR3 is CSTYSDRVLKLDNEQFF. CDR3 bases read: TGCAGCACCTACTCCGACAGGGTCTTAAAGCTCGACAATGAG.

This clone was seen ten or more times. The read stops 3 residues short of the end of the CDR3; the missing end is completed from the germline J gene. The chain joins TRBV20-1 to TRBJ1-1; maybe TRBD1 (6 bases). In germline, CDR1 is DFQATT, CDR2 SNEGSKA (reference sequence). V dropped 8 bases and J dropped 2 bases, with 18 bases sitting between them. This CDR3 has 14 amino acids. Partial CDR3 DNA: TGCAGTACTCGGACACCAGGGGTAAACACTGAA. Translating it yields CSTRTPGVNTE. The whole CDR3 sequence is CSTRTPGVNTEAFF.

This clone has a count of ten or more. The read comes to an end 3 residues before the CDR3 does, leaving the germline J gene to fill in the end. The chain links TRBV6-4 to TRBJ2-1; a possible D gene is TRBD1 (6 bases). Deletions cut 2 bases from V and 4 bases from J, with 6 bases between. The CDR3 length is 13 residues. Per germline, CDR1 MRHNA and CDR2 SNTAGT. Here the CDR3 reads CASSDGTYNEQFF. The sequenced CDR3 bases are TGTGCCAGCAGTGACGGGACATACAATGAG.

This clone has more than one count but fewer than ten. The sequence runs out 3 residues before the end of the CDR3; the remainder is reconstructed from the germline J gene. This rearrangement joins TRBV5-4 to TRBJ2-7; no clear D. CDR3 size: 14 residues. V was clipped by 3 bases and J by 6 bases, with 16 bases between them. The germline V gene has CDR1 SGHNT and CDR2 YYREEE (reference sequence). The CDR3 sequence: CASSSDTLPAEQYF. CDR3 DNA, as far as it was read: TGTGCCAGCAGCTCCGACACCCTACCCGCCGAG.

Ten or more counts support this clone. The read ends 3 residues shy of where the CDR3 ends; the end is completed using the germline J gene. This rearrangement joins TRBV12-5 to TRBJ2-7; D unclear. The CDR3 loop spans 11 amino acids. Trimming cost V 3 bases and J 3 bases, with 3 bases left between them. CDR1 and CDR2 (germline): LGHNT, FRNRAP. The CDR3 bases that were read are TGTGCTAGTGGTTTTAACTACGAG. This encodes CASGFNYE. The full CDR3 reads CASGFNYEQYF.